One sample yielded the 3 T cell receptor beta chains listed below, sequenced in a study of human T cells and chemical hapten exposure (dated by TCRdb to 2020 to 2023). The time point label corresponds to: patch test 1, 2 weeks after DPC sensitization. The treatment or condition label on this specimen signifies: therapeutic diphenylcyclopropenone sensitization with weekly scalp DPC. Total RNA was extracted from unfractionated whole blood that had been collected in Tempus Blood RNA tubes. The library relied on RACE. Sequencing instrument: NextSeq 500. The raw public reads went through TCRdb reprocessing: fastp at Q25, MiXCR clone calling, in-frame beta chains kept. Entries that share a CDR3 protein sequence are merged under the most common genes and DNA. The sample profile shows approximately 34,000 distinct CDR3 sequences; around 6.8% of them were found once. Jointly, the top ten make up more than 7% of the sample.

Material: whole blood, obtained in connection with sensitization to the hapten diphenylcyclopropenone (DPC). These receptors all come from a woman aged 30 to 39 with alopecia areata. Some clones in this sample may be carry-over from other donors' samples.

This clonotype was picked up a small number of times. V is TRBV5-1 and J is TRBJ1-4, with D perhaps matching TRBD1 (5 bases). The CDR3 runs 13 residues. Germline V gives CDR1 SGHRS, CDR2 YFSETQ. Trimming pared 3 bases from V and 5 bases from J, leaving 8 bases between. The DNA of the CDR3 is TGCGCCAGCAGCTACAGGTCCAATGAAAAACTGTTTTTT. Encoded protein: CASSYRSNEKLFF. Full variable domain (missing parts from reference TRBV5-1 and TRBJ1-4): KAGVTQTPRYLIKTRGQQVTLSCSPISGHRSVSWYQQTPGQGLQFLFEYFSETQRNKGNFPGRFSGRQFSNSRSEMNVSTLELGDSALYLCASSYRSNEKLFFGSGTQLSVL.

V and J are TRBV20-1 and TRBJ2-7; 11 bases agree with TRBD1. Germline CDR1 and CDR2: DFQATT and SNEGSKA (reference sequence). J was trimmed by 6 bases and V by 8 bases; bases with no gene match: 6. This CDR3 is built from 12 residues. CDR3 region: CSSGQGAGEQYF. For the CDR3, the DNA is TGCAGTTCCGGACAGGGGGCTGGCGAGCAGTACTTC.

DNA for the CDR3: TGTGCCAGAACCATCCGCGGGGGCGGAAACACCATATATTTT. Amino acids: CARTIRGGGNTIYF. The chain links TRBV12-3 or TRBV12-4 to TRBJ1-3; D is possibly TRBD1 (6 bases). The CDR3 spans 14 residues. V shed 9 bases and J shed 4 bases, with 16 bases lying between them.